This TCR beta chain comes out of a study of cytomegalovirus exposure and HLA in healthy donors. A multiplex PCR was run with 60 Vbeta primers and 13 Jbeta primers. Some clones are missing from TCRdb's copy, which holds only in-frame ones; the method was immunoSEQ multiplex PCR. Counted here are tens of thousands of clones, around 59% occurring once; the ten biggest clones make up around 2%. V dropped 5 bases and J dropped 5; count of bases not matched to a gene: 10. The CDR3 consists of 17 residues. Germline loops: CDR1 PRHDT, CDR2 FYEKMQ (reference sequence). The TCR was taken from a human donor in good health. The chain carries TRBV13 and TRBJ2-5; 14 bases agree with TRBD2. The sample comprised PBMCs. The CDR3 loop reads CASSPGLAGGIGETQYF. DNA of the CDR3: TGTGCCAGCAGCCCTGGACTAGCGGGGGGAATAGGGGAGACCCAGTACTTC.